The next 14 T cell receptor beta chains were all read from a single sample in a study of metastatic and nonmetastatic thyroid tumors (dated by TCRdb to about 2020). Libraries were prepared through PCR. Reads for this sample came from an Illumina HiSeq 4000. TCRdb redid the processing of the public reads, applying fastp at Q25 and MiXCR, and retained in-frame beta chains. The sample data list about 41,000 clones, and over 10% of these were observed just once. The ten most abundant clones make up under 30% of the sample. Before undergoing thyroid surgery, none of the patients had been given any kind of treatment. The sequenced material came from blood. The receptors derive from a female donor with papillary thyroid cancer or a benign thyroid nodule (not recorded which). Some clones in this sample may be carry-over from other donors' samples.

This clone was found many times. The rearrangement uses TRBV13 and TRBJ2-3; the match to TRBD2 covers 8 bases. CDR3 length: 14 amino acids. V dropped 5 bases and J dropped 5; count of bases not matched to a gene: 6. The germline gives CDR1 PRHDT, CDR2 FYEKMQ (reference sequence). CDR3 bases: TGTGCCAGCAGCCCTCGGGGGGGGATAGATACGCAGTATTTT. Protein: CASSPRGGIDTQYF.

This clone has ten or more counts. V is TRBV18 and J is TRBJ2-6; D is undetermined. The length of the CDR3 is 16 residues. Trimming shortened V by 1 base and J by 1 base, and 8 bases separated the two germline ends. CDR1 and CDR2 (germline): KGHSH, LQKENI. CDR3: CASSPLGLSGANVLTF. Here the CDR3 DNA reads TGTGCCAGCTCACCACTTGGGCTGTCTGGGGCCAACGTCCTGACTTTC.

This clone was observed a few times. The chain carries TRBV15 and TRBJ2-7, with 10 bases lining up with TRBD2. Germline CDR1 reads LNHNV; CDR2 reads YYDKDF (reference sequence). After removal of 5 bases from V and 4 bases from J, the junction contained 5 bases not matched to a gene. CDR3 length equals 14 residues. CDR3 protein: CATSPGTSAYEQYF. The DNA for the CDR3 is TGTGCCACCAGCCCCGGGACTAGCGCGTACGAGCAGTACTTC.

This clone has at least ten counts. CDR3 nucleotides: TGTGCCAGCAGCTCTTCGTTCCGAGAAAGTGATACGCAGTATTTT. This codes for CASSSSFRESDTQYF. V is TRBV13 and J is TRBJ2-3; no clear D. Trimming shortened V by 4 bases and J by 6 bases, and 17 bases separated the two germline ends. This CDR3 is built from 15 residues. Germline V gives CDR1 PRHDT, CDR2 FYEKMQ (reference sequence).

This clone came up a few times. This chain uses TRBV3-1 with TRBJ1-2, with D maybe TRBD1 (5 bases). V dropped 0 bases and J dropped 4 bases, with 15 bases sitting between them. Looked up from germline, CDR1 is LGHDT and CDR2 is YNNKEL (reference sequence). The length of the CDR3 is 16 residues. The CDR3 DNA reads as TGTGCCAGCAGCCAAGATATTGGGCAGGGAGGCTATGGCTACACCTTC. As protein: CASSQDIGQGGYGYTF.

This clone occurred many times. The CDR3 protein is CASSQGNNQPQHF. DNA for the CDR3: TGTGCCAGCAGCCAAGGCAATAATCAGCCCCAGCATTTT. The rearrangement joins TRBV3-1 to TRBJ1-5; D remains unclear. Germline V gene data show CDR1 as LGHDT and CDR2 as YNNKEL (reference sequence). V was trimmed by 1 base and J by 4 bases, leaving 5 bases between them. The CDR3 runs 13 residues.

This clone is judged large. This rearrangement joins TRBV6-4 to TRBJ2-1; 9 positions agree with TRBD2. The germline CDR1 and CDR2 sequences are MRHNA and SNTAGT. After removal of 8 bases from V and 8 bases from J, the junction contained 13 bases not matched to a gene. The CDR3 covers 15 residues. The CDR3 DNA is TGTGCCAGCTCTAAGGGGGCTAGCGGGATCTATGAGCAGTTCTTC. This sequence encodes CASSKGASGIYEQFF.

The table lists this clone with many counts. The V call is TRBV7-9, the J call TRBJ1-1; D not certain. V was trimmed by 5 bases and J by 5 bases, leaving 12 bases between them. The CDR3 totals 13 residues. Germline V gives CDR1 SEHNR, CDR2 FQNEAQ (reference sequence). The CDR3 DNA follows: TGTGCCAGCAGCCGAGAGTGGGGTACTGAAGCTTTCTTT. As protein: CASSREWGTEAFF.

This clone was counted many times. The chain links TRBV2 to TRBJ2-1; 12 bases are a match to TRBD2. Trimming cost V 3 bases and J 5 bases; bases outside gene matches: 8. CDR1 SNHLY and CDR2 FYNNEI come from the germline V gene. This CDR3 region has 17 residues. The CDR3 loop reads CASSDGASGRANNEQFF. Here the CDR3 DNA reads TGTGCCAGCAGTGACGGGGCTAGCGGGAGGGCTAACAATGAGCAGTTCTTC. Based on the CDR3 plus reference TRBV2 and TRBJ2-1, the full variable domain is EPEVTQTPSHQVTQMGQEVILRCVPISNHLYFYWYRQILGQKVEFLVSFYNNEISEKSEIFDDQFSVERPDGSNFTLKIRSTKLEDSAMYFCASSDGASGRANNEQFFGPGTRLTVL.

This clone was counted ten times or more. The rearrangement uses TRBV10-3 and TRBJ2-7, with 9 bases aligning to TRBD1. This CDR3 is 15 amino acids long. J was trimmed by 3 bases and V by 0 bases; bases with no gene match: 3. Germline V CDR1 and CDR2: ENHRY, SYGVKD. CDR3: CAISESPDRGYEQYF. DNA for the CDR3: TGTGCCATCAGTGAGTCGCCGGACAGGGGCTACGAGCAGTACTTC.

Many counts were recorded for this clone. One base away lies a much larger clone, so this may be a sequencing read error. The chain uses TRBV11-2 and TRBJ2-1; weak D call: TRBD2 (6 bases). From germline, CDR1 is SGHAT and CDR2 FQNNGV. This CDR3 contains 15 residues. The V and J ends lost 1 base and 8 bases respectively, with 15 bases between them. The CDR3 region is CASSLGRRAGHEQFF. CDR3 nucleotides: TGTGCCAGCAGCTTAGGTCGACGAGCGGGTCATGAGCAGTTCTTC.

This chain links TRBV5-4 with TRBJ1-1; possibly TRBD1 for D (6 bases). Per the germline V gene, CDR1 is SGHNT and CDR2 is YYREEE (reference sequence). Deletions cut 5 bases from V and 3 bases from J, with 17 bases between. The CDR3 sequence is 15 residues long. CDR3 nucleotides: TGTGCCAGCAGTGTCTGGACAGCGGGGTACACTGAAGCTTTCTTT. Protein: CASSVWTAGYTEAFF.

This clone showed up many times. The rearrangement joins TRBV2 to TRBJ1-1; no firm D call. The V end lost 5 bases, the J end lost 5 bases, and 15 bases lay between the germline ends. The V gene's germline CDR1 is SNHLY and CDR2 FYNNEI. The CDR3 spans 14 residues. The CDR3 is CASSQNKGFTEAFF. DNA of the CDR3: TGTGCCAGCAGTCAAAACAAGGGATTTACTGAAGCTTTCTTT.

Ten or more counts support this clone. The rearrangement uses TRBV13 and TRBJ2-3; the match to TRBD1 covers 10 bases. V lost 3 bases, J lost 6 bases, and 12 bases stayed unmatched. The germline gives CDR1 PRHDT, CDR2 FYEKMQ (reference sequence). The CDR3 has 17 amino acids. The CDR3 spells CASSFTGTGDIVDTQYF. The CDR3 coding sequence is TGTGCCAGCAGCTTTACCGGGACAGGGGACATAGTGGATACGCAGTATTTT.